Following are 6 T cell receptor beta chains from one sample sequenced in a study of T-cell reconstitution after alpha-beta-depleted transplantation in children. Using unique molecular identifiers, the investigators prepared the TCRbeta library. TCRdb recomputed calls from the PCR reads with MiXCR, one row per CDR3 protein. The table includes some 600,000 distinct CDR3 sequences, approximately 12% detected once. The sample in question was PBMCs, mostly from graft donor cells, obtained 360 days after TCRalphabeta/CD19-depleted stem cell transplant. The source of these receptors is a male patient younger than 18 who had a stem cell transplant for acute myeloid leukemia, so the T cells may come from the graft donor.

The chain recombines TRBV7-2 with TRBJ2-7; 7 bases align to TRBD1. Germline-derived CDR1 and CDR2 are SGHTA and FQGNSA. V lost 4 bases, J lost 2 bases, and 11 bases stayed unmatched. This CDR3 is built from 16 residues. The CDR3 reads CASSSIDRAFTYEQYF. In DNA form, the CDR3 reads TGTGCCAGCAGCTCTATCGACAGGGCCTTTACCTACGAGCAGTACTTC.

This chain uses TRBV6-2 or TRBV6-3 with TRBJ2-7; 8 bases match TRBD2. This CDR3 has 18 residues. The V gene end was trimmed by 2 bases and the J gene end by 0 bases; junction bases not matched to a gene: 12. Germline assignment: CDR1 MNHEY and CDR2 SVGEGT. The CDR3 loop reads CASSYDLAGVSSSYEQYF. DNA for the CDR3: TGTGCCAGCAGTTACGACCTAGCGGGTGTGAGTTCCTCCTACGAGCAGTACTTC.

This clonotype was seen a few times. The chain employs TRBV20-1 and TRBJ2-1; 11 bases map to TRBD2. This CDR3 comprises 19 residues. Germline CDR1 DFQATT, CDR2 SNEGSKA (reference sequence). V gave up 5 bases and J gave up 3 bases; unmatched junction bases: 18. The CDR3 spells CSAYTGTSGAREFYNEQFF. For the CDR3, the DNA is TGCAGTGCTTACACCGGGACTAGCGGAGCTAGGGAGTTCTACAATGAGCAGTTCTTC.

This clonotype was seen at least ten times. This sequence joins TRBV12-3 or TRBV12-4 and TRBJ1-5, with 8 bases aligning to TRBD1. J gave up 3 bases and V 3 bases, and 1 base lay outside the gene matches. The CDR3 is 14 amino acids. CDR3 nucleotide sequence: TGTGCCAGCAGTTTGACAGGGGCCAATCAGCCCCAGCATTTT. Its protein is CASSLTGANQPQHF.

This clonotype was detected many times. The chain links TRBV7-2 to TRBJ2-7, with a weak D call TRBD2 (5 bases). Trimming took off 2 bases at V and 3 bases at J, with 14 bases between the two ends. The CDR3 consists of 15 residues. Germline V CDR1 and CDR2: SGHTA, FQGNSA. In nucleotides, the CDR3 is TGTGCCAGCAGCTTAAGGCTAGCCAGCTACTACGAGCAGTACTTC. This translates into CASSLRLASYYEQYF.

This chain joins TRBV25-1 and TRBJ2-1; 7 bases agree with TRBD2. Germline V lookup: CDR1 MGHDK, CDR2 SYGVNS. J lost 6 bases, V lost 7 bases, and 6 bases had no gene match. CDR3 length: 13 residues. CDR3 sequence: CASTPGGFNEQFF. In DNA, the CDR3 is TGTGCCAGCACCCCGGGAGGTTTCAATGAGCAGTTCTTC.